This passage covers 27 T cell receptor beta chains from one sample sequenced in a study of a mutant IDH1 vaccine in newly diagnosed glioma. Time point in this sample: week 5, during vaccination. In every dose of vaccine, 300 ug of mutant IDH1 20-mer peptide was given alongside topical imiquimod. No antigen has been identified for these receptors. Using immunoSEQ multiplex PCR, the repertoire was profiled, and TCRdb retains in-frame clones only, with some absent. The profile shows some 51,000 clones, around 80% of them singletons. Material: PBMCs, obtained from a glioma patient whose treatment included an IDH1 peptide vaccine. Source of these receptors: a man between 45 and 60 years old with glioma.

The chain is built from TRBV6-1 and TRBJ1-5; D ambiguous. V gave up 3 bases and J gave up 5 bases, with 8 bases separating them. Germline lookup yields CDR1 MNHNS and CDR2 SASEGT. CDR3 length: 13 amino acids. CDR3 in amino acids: CASSEDLYQPQHF. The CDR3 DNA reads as TGTGCCAGCAGTGAGGACCTTTATCAGCCCCAGCATTTT.

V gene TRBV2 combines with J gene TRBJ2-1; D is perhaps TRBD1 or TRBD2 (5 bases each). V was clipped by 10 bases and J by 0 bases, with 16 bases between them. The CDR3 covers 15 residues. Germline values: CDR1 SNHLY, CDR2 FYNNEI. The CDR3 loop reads CATPGRASSYNEQFF. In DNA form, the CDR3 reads TGTGCCACCCCGGGACGGGCTAGCTCCTACAATGAGCAGTTCTTC.

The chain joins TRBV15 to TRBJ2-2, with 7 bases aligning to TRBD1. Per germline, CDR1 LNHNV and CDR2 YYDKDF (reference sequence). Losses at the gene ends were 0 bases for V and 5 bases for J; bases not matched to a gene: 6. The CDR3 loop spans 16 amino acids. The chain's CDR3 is CATSRDKQGRTGELFF. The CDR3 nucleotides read TGTGCCACCAGCAGAGATAAACAGGGGCGTACCGGGGAGCTGTTTTTT.

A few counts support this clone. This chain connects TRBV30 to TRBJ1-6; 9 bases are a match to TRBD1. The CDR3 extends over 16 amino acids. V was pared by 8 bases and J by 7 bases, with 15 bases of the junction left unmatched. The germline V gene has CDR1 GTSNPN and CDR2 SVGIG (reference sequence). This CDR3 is CALFTGGAVRNSPLHF. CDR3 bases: TGTGCCCTATTTACAGGGGGCGCTGTCCGGAATTCACCCCTCCACTTT.

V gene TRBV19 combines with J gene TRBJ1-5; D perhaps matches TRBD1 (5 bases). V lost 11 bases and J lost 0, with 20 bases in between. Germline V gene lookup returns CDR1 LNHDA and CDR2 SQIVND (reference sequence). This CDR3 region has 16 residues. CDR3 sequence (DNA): TGTGCCGTAGCCATCCGGGACTTCTCTAGCAATCAGCCCCAGCATTTT. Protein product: CAVAIRDFSSNQPQHF.

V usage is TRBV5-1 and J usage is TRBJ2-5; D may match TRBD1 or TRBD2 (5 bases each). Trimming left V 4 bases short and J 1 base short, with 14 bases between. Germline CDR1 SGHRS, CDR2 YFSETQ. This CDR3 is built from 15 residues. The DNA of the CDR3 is TGCGCCAGCAGCCCCTTGGGACGGTCCCAAGAGACCCAGTACTTC. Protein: CASSPLGRSQETQYF. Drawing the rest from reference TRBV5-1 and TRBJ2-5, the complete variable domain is KAGVTQTPRYLIKTRGQQVTLSCSPISGHRSVSWYQQTPGQGLQFLFEYFSETQRNKGNFPGRFSGRQFSNSRSEMNVSTLELGDSALYLCASSPLGRSQETQYFGPGTRLLVL.

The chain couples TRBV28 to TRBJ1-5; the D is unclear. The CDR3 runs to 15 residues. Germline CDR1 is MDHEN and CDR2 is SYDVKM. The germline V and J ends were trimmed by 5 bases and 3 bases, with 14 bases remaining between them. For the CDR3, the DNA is TGTGCCAGCAGTCCCGGATGGACGGTCAATCAGCCCCAGCATTTT. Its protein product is CASSPGWTVNQPQHF.

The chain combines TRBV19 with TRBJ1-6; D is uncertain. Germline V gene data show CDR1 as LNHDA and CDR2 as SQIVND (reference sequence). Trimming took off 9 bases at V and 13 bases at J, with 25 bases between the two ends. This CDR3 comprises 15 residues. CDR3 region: CASRQGPRLVVPLHF. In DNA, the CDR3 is TGTGCCAGCCGCCAAGGGCCCCGTTTGGTAGTTCCCCTCCACTTT.

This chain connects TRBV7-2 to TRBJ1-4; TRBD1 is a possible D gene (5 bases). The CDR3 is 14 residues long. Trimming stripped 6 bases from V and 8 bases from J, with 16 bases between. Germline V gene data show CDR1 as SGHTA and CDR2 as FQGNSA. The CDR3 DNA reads TGTGCCAGCAGTTACCAGGGAGGGCAGGAAAAACTGTTTTTT. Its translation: CASSYQGGQEKLFF.

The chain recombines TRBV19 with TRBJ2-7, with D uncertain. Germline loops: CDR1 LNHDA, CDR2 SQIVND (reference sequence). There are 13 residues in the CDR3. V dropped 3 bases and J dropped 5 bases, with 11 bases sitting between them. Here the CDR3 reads CASSITLAHEQYF. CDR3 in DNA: TGTGCCAGTAGTATTACCCTGGCCCACGAGCAGTACTTC.

Here the CDR3 DNA reads TGTGCCAGCAGCTCTGCCGGGTGGGCGGGGCAGTACTTC. Protein product: CASSSAGWAGQYF. This rearrangement joins TRBV11-2 to TRBJ2-7, with D perhaps TRBD2 (5 bases). The CDR3 is made up of 13 amino acids. The V end lost 4 bases, the J end lost 9 bases, and 16 bases lay between the germline ends. Germline V gene data show CDR1 as SGHAT and CDR2 as FQNNGV.

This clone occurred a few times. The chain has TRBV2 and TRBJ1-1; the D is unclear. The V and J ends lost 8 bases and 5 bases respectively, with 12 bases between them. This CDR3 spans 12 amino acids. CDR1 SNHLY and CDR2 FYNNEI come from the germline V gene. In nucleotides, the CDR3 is TGTGCCAGCGGGTCAACGTGGACTGAAGCTTTCTTT. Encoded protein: CASGSTWTEAFF.

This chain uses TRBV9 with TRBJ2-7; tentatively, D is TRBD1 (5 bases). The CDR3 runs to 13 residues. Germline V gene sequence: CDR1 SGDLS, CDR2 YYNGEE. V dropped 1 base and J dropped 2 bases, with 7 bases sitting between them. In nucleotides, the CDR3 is TGTGCCAGCAGCGTACAGGGAACCTACGAGCAGTACTTC. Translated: CASSVQGTYEQYF.

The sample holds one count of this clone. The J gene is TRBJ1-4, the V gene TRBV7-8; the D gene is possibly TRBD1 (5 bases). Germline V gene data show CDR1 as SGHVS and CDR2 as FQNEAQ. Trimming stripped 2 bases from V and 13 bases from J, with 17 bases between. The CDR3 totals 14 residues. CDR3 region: CASSLISHGGRLFF. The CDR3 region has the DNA TGTGCCAGCAGCTTAATCTCCCACGGGGGAAGACTGTTTTTT.

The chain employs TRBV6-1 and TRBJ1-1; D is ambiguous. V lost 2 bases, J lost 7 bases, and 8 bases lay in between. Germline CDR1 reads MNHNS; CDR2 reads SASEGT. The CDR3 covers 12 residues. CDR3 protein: CASSEWTGEAFF. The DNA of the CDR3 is TGTGCCAGCAGTGAATGGACGGGTGAAGCTTTCTTT.

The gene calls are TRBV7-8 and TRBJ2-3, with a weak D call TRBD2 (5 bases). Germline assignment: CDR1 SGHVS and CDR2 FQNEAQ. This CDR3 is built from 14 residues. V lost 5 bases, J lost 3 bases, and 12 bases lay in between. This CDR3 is CASSRVSGTDTQYF. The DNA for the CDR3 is TGTGCCAGCAGCCGGGTTTCGGGGACAGATACGCAGTATTTT.

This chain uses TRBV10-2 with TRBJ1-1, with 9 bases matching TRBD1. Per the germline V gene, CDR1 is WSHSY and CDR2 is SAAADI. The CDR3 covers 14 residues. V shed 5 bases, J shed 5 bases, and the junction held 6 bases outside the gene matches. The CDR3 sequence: CASSLQGAGTEAFF. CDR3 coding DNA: TGCGCCAGCAGTCTACAGGGGGCAGGGACTGAAGCTTTCTTT.

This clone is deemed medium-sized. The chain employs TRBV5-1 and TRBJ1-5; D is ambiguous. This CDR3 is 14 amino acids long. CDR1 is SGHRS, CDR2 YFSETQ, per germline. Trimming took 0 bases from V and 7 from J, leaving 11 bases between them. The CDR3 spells CASSLGTASQPQHF. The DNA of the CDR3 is TGCGCCAGCAGCTTGGGGACGGCTAGCCAGCCCCAGCATTTT. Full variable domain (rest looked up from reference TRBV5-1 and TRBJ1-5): KAGVTQTPRYLIKTRGQQVTLSCSPISGHRSVSWYQQTPGQGLQFLFEYFSETQRNKGNFPGRFSGRQFSNSRSEMNVSTLELGDSALYLCASSLGTASQPQHFGDGTRLSIL.

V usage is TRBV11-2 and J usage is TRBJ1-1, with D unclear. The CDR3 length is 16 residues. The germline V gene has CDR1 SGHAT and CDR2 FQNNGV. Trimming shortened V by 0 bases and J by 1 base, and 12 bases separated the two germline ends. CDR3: CASSLEITAPNTEAFF. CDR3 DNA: TGTGCCAGCAGCTTAGAGATTACGGCCCCGAACACTGAAGCTTTCTTT.

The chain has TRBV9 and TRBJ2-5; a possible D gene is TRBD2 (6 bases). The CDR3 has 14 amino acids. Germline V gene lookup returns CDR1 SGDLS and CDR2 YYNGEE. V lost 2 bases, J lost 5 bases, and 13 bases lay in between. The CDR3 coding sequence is TGTGCCAGCAGCGTTCTTGGAGGGGCGGAGACCCAGTACTTC. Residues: CASSVLGGAETQYF. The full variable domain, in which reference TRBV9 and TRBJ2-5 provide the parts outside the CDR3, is DSGVTQTPKHLITATGQRVTLRCSPRSGDLSVYWYQQSLDQGLQFLIQYYNGEERAKGNILERFSAQQFPDLHSELNLSSLELGDSALYFCASSVLGGAETQYFGPGTRLLVL.

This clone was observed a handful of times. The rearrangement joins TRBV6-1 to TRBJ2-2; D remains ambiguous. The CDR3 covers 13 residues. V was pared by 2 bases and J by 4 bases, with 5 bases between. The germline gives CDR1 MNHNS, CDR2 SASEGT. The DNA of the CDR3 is TGTGCCAGCAGTGAAACCTTCACCGGGGAGCTGTTTTTT. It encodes CASSETFTGELFF.

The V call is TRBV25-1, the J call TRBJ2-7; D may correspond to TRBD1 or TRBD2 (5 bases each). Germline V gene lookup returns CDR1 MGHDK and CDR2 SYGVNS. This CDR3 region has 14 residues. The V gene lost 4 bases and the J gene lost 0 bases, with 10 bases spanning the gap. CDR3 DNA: TGTGCCAGCAGTGCCGGGGCGGGCTCCTACGAGCAGTACTTC. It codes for CASSAGAGSYEQYF.

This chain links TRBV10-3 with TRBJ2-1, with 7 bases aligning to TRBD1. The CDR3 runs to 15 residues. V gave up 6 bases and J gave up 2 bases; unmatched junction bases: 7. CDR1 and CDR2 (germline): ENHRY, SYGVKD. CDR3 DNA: TGTGCCATCAGAGGACAGGAGAATCCCTACAATGAGCAGTTCTTC. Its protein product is CAIRGQENPYNEQFF.

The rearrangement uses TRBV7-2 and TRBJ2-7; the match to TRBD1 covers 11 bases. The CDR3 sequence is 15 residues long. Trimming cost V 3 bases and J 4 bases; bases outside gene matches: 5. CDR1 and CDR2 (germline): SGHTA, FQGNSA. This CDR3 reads CASSLGGTGGYEQYF. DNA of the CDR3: TGTGCCAGCAGCTTGGGGGGGACAGGGGGGTACGAGCAGTACTTC.

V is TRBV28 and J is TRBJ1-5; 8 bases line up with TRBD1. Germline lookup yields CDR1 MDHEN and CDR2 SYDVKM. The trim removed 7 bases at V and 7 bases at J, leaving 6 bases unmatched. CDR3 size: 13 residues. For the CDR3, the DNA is TGTGCCAGCAACCAGGGGGCAGGCCAGCCCCAGCATTTT. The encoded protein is CASNQGAGQPQHF. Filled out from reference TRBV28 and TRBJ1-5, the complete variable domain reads DVKVTQSSRYLVKRTGEKVFLECVQDMDHENMFWYRQDPGLGLRLIYFSYDVKMKEKGDIPEGYSVSREKKERFSLILESASTNQTSMYLCASNQGAGQPQHFGDGTRLSIL.

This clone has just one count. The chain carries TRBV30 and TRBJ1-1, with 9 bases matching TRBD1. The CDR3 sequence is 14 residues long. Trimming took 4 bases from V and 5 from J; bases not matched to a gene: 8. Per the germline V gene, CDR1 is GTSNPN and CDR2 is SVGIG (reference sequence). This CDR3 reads CAWKSGTGLTEAFF. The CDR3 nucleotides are TGTGCCTGGAAATCCGGGACAGGGCTGACTGAAGCTTTCTTT.

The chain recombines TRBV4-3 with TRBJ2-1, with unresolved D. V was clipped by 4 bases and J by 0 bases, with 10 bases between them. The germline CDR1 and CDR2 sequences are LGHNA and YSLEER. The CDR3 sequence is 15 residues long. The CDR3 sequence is CASSPRPSSYNEQFF. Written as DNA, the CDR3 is TGCGCCAGCAGCCCTAGACCCAGCTCCTACAATGAGCAGTTCTTC.